These 18 T cell receptor beta chains came from one sample sequenced in a study of blood T cells in healthy people across ages. Primers used in a second PCR of roughly 6 to 12 cycles were a sample-barcoded 5' primer and a J-beta primer mix. Each CDR3 protein gets one entry after TCRdb re-called the 5' RACE reads with MiXCR. This sample has over 600,000 distinct CDR3 sequences, with about 45% found just once. Sequencing used blood. The receptors stem from a man older than 75 in good health.

V is TRBV28 and J is TRBJ2-3; 8 nucleotides line up with TRBD2. CDR1 and CDR2 (germline): MDHEN, SYDVKM. V was pared by 7 bases and J by 3 bases, with 3 bases of the junction left unmatched. The CDR3 is 13 amino acids. As DNA, the CDR3 is TGTGCCAGCAAAGCGGGAGTGACAGATACGCAGTATTTT. It translates to CASKAGVTDTQYF.

This clonotype was detected only a few times. The chain recombines TRBV7-9 with TRBJ2-3, with D perhaps matching TRBD2 (5 bases). Trimming left V 1 base short and J 4 bases short, with 9 bases between. In germline, CDR1 is SEHNR, CDR2 FQNEAQ (reference sequence). The CDR3 contains 14 residues. The CDR3 DNA reads TGTGCCAGCAGCTTAGTCGGGGTTCCAGATACGCAGTATTTT. Its protein is CASSLVGVPDTQYF.

The chain joins TRBV2 to TRBJ2-1, with TRBD2 identical over 11 bases. The CDR3 has 16 residues. J was trimmed by 5 bases and V by 6 bases; bases with no gene match: 9. Per the germline V gene, CDR1 is SNHLY and CDR2 is FYNNEI. CDR3 protein: CASSARLAGINNEQFF. In DNA, the CDR3 is TGTGCCAGCAGCGCCCGACTAGCGGGAATAAACAATGAGCAGTTCTTC.

The chain is built from TRBV29-1 and TRBJ2-1, with 7 bases lining up with TRBD1. V lost 6 bases to trimming and J lost 5 bases; unmatched junction nucleotides: 10. The CDR3 runs 14 residues. Germline V gene lookup returns CDR1 SQVTM and CDR2 ANQGSEA. The DNA for the CDR3 is TGCAGCGTATACAGGGGTAGGACGAACAATGAGCAGTTCTTC. Its protein product is CSVYRGRTNNEQFF.

The chain combines TRBV20-1 with TRBJ1-5, with a weak D call TRBD1 (6 bases). The CDR3 is made up of 17 amino acids. V was pared by 0 bases and J by 4 bases, with 19 bases between. The germline CDR1 and CDR2 sequences are DFQATT and SNEGSKA (reference sequence). As DNA, the CDR3 is TGCAGTGCTAGAGACCAGAATGGGGACACAAAAAATCAGCCCCAGCATTTT. This codes for CSARDQNGDTKNQPQHF.

The rearrangement uses TRBV7-3 and TRBJ2-3; 7 bases are shared with TRBD2. The germline V gene has CDR1 SGHTA and CDR2 FQGTGA. The CDR3 is 16 residues long. V gave up 1 base and J gave up 1 base; unmatched junction bases: 5. CDR3 in amino acids: CASSLIGRSGTDTQYF. The CDR3 DNA reads as TGTGCCAGCAGCTTAATCGGGAGGTCTGGCACAGATACGCAGTATTTT.

The chain combines TRBV4-1 with TRBJ2-5; unclear D gene. Between the trimmed V and J ends, which lost 0 bases and 5 bases, there was a span of 7 bases. In germline, CDR1 is MGHRA, CDR2 YSYEKL. This CDR3 is 13 amino acids long. DNA of the CDR3: TGCGCCAGCAGCCAAGAGACTGTGGAGACCCAGTACTTC. This sequence encodes CASSQETVETQYF.

The chain recombines TRBV3-1 with TRBJ2-4; D may be TRBD1 (5 bases). With the DNA end fitting TRBJ2-7 better, the J assignment may be wrong. This CDR3 spans 15 amino acids. From germline, CDR1 is LGHDT and CDR2 YNNKEL (reference sequence). CDR3 bases: TGTGCCAGCAGCCAGGGAAGACAGCCGACCTACGAGCAGTACTTC. It codes for CASSQGRQPTYEQYF.

This clonotype was detected a few times. V is TRBV4-2 and J is TRBJ2-1; 12 bases agree with TRBD2. V was clipped by 4 bases and J by 7 bases; unmatched bases: 8. This CDR3 has 16 residues. CDR1 and CDR2 (germline): LGHNA, YNFKEQ. The CDR3 sequence: CASSPDGTSGPNEQFF. CDR3 DNA sequence: TGTGCCAGCAGCCCCGACGGGACTAGCGGGCCTAATGAGCAGTTCTTC.

This chain joins TRBV12-3 or TRBV12-4 and TRBJ2-4; D not certain. The J call is in doubt because the DNA end fits TRBJ2-7 better. This CDR3 is 12 amino acids long. In nucleotides, the CDR3 is TGTGCCAGCAGGTCGGATATCTACGAGCAGTACTTC. This encodes CASRSDIYEQYF.

About this clonotype: A much larger clonotype is one base distant, so this may be a read error. V and J are TRBV7-8 and TRBJ2-7; TRBD1 aligns across 8 bases. V lost 5 bases to trimming and J lost 7 bases; unmatched junction nucleotides: 10. Germline loops: CDR1 SGHVS, CDR2 FQNEAQ. The CDR3 length is 14 residues. CDR3 in amino acids: CASSRDRSYEEQYF. CDR3 in DNA: TGTGCCAGCAGCCGGGACAGGTCTTACGAGGAGCAGTACTTC.

The V call is TRBV5-1, the J call TRBJ1-5, with 10 positions matching TRBD1. The germline CDR1 and CDR2 sequences are SGHRS and YFSETQ. This CDR3 spans 13 amino acids. Germline trimming cut 4 bases from V and 10 bases from J; bases unmatched to any gene: 5. The DNA for the CDR3 is TGCGCCAGCAGCGCGGACAGGGGGGATCCCCAGCATTTT. It encodes CASSADRGDPQHF.

Only one count was recorded for this clonotype. This rearrangement joins TRBV3-1 to TRBJ2-2, with 12 bases fitting TRBD2. Germline V lookup: CDR1 LGHDT, CDR2 YNNKEL (reference sequence). This CDR3 has 17 residues. Germline trimming cut 4 bases from V and 5 bases from J; bases unmatched to any gene: 8. The CDR3 is CASSLRLAGVRTGELFF. The DNA of the CDR3 is TGTGCCAGCAGCCTTCGACTAGCGGGAGTGCGTACCGGGGAGCTGTTTTTT. The full variable domain, with the rest looked up from reference TRBV3-1 and TRBJ2-2, is DTAVSQTPKYLVTQMGNDKSIKCEQNLGHDTMYWYKQDSKKFLKIMFSYNNKELIINETVPNRFSPKSPDKAHLNLHINSLELGDSAVYFCASSLRLAGVRTGELFFGEGSRLTVL.

The chain couples TRBV3-1 to TRBJ1-5; TRBD1 aligns across 9 bases. Germline V gene sequence: CDR1 LGHDT, CDR2 YNNKEL (reference sequence). V shed 5 bases and J 2 bases; nucleotides not matched to a gene: 4. The CDR3 has 15 residues. CDR3 nucleotide sequence: TGTGCCAGCAGCTCACAGGGGGCCGGCAATCAGCCCCAGCATTTT. Its protein product is CASSSQGAGNQPQHF.

This clonotype has only a few counts. The chain links TRBV10-3 to TRBJ2-1; D is undetermined. Germline CDR1 is ENHRY and CDR2 is SYGVKD. The CDR3 spans 15 residues. Between the trimmed V and J ends, which lost 4 bases and 0 bases, there was a span of 10 bases. For the CDR3, the DNA is TGTGCCATCAGTGGCACTTCGAGCTCCTACAATGAGCAGTTCTTC. Protein product: CAISGTSSSYNEQFF.

The chain uses TRBV30 and TRBJ1-5; TRBD1 is a possible D gene (6 bases). Per the germline V gene, CDR1 is GTSNPN and CDR2 is SVGIG (reference sequence). CDR3 length: 14 residues. Deletions cut 4 bases from V and 3 bases from J, with 13 bases between. The CDR3: CAWTQGQPNQPQHF. DNA for the CDR3: TGTGCCTGGACTCAAGGACAGCCCAATCAGCCCCAGCATTTT.

This clonotype turned up a few times. The chain has TRBV6-5 and TRBJ2-7; 9 positions match TRBD2. This CDR3 region has 13 residues. Looked up from germline, CDR1 is MNHEY and CDR2 is SVGAGI. V shed 5 bases, J shed 8 bases, and the junction held 7 bases outside the gene matches. In nucleotides, the CDR3 is TGTGCCAGCAGTGTTAGCGGGAGACCTCAGCAGTACTTC. Translated: CASSVSGRPQQYF.

CDR3 loop: CASSLTGTAANYGYTF. The DNA of the CDR3 is TGTGCCAGCAGCTTAACCGGGACAGCGGCGAACTATGGCTACACCTTC. The chain has TRBV9 and TRBJ1-2, with 7 bases identical to TRBD1. The CDR3 is made up of 16 amino acids. V shed 4 bases and J 2 bases; nucleotides not matched to a gene: 11. Germline CDR1 and CDR2: SGDLS and YYNGEE.